Below, 8 T cell receptor beta chains from the same sample are listed, as sequenced in a study of blood T cell repertoires in COVID-19. Profiled with immunoSEQ multiplex PCR; TCRdb holds only in-frame clones, not every one. The table records about 180,000 clones, about 81% of them present only once. Sequencing used peripheral blood. Receptor source: a woman of 80 years or more with COVID-19, enrolled during active disease.

This chain connects TRBV6-1 to TRBJ1-5; no clear D. CDR1 is MNHNS and CDR2 is SASEGT in the germline V gene. The CDR3 contains 16 residues. The V gene lost 0 bases and the J gene lost 7 bases, with 16 bases spanning the gap. The CDR3 region is CASSEASRSPWQPQHF. The CDR3 nucleotides read TGTGCCAGCAGTGAAGCGAGCCGGTCCCCTTGGCAGCCCCAGCATTTT.

CDR3 sequence (DNA): TGTGCCAGCAGCTTGATAGCGGGTGAGCAGTTCTTC. Translated, it gives CASSLIAGEQFF. The rearrangement links TRBV5-8 to TRBJ2-1; 7 positions agree with TRBD2. V lost 1 base to trimming and J lost 9 bases; unmatched junction nucleotides: 1. Germline V gene lookup returns CDR1 SGHTS and CDR2 YDEGEE. The CDR3 is made up of 12 amino acids.

The CDR3 spells CASSPFKRSSYEQYF. The CDR3 nucleotides are TGCGCCAGCAGCCCCTTTAAGCGGAGCTCCTACGAGCAGTACTTC. V gene TRBV5-1 combines with J gene TRBJ2-7; possibly TRBD2 for D (5 bases). The germline V gene has CDR1 SGHRS and CDR2 YFSETQ. V was clipped by 4 bases and J by 0 bases, with 14 bases between them. The CDR3 consists of 15 residues.

The V call is TRBV5-5, the J call TRBJ2-3, with 7 bases aligning to TRBD2. Germline V lookup: CDR1 SGHKS, CDR2 YYEKEE (reference sequence). The CDR3 totals 17 residues. V dropped 0 bases and J dropped 1; count of bases not matched to a gene: 8. The CDR3 loop is CASSLGRSSGRTDTQYF. Written as DNA, the CDR3 is TGTGCCAGCAGCTTGGGTCGCTCTAGCGGTCGCACAGATACGCAGTATTTT.

This clone was found a few times. The CDR3 reads CASRRDRDTYEQYF. CDR3 bases: TGTGCCAGCAGGCGCGACAGGGATACCTACGAGCAGTACTTC. V and J are TRBV2 and TRBJ2-7; TRBD1 aligns across 7 bases. V lost 6 bases and J lost 2; bases outside the gene matches: 7. The CDR3 spans 14 residues. Germline V gene data show CDR1 as SNHLY and CDR2 as FYNNEI.

V and J are TRBV24-1 and TRBJ2-3, with D hard to call. This CDR3 spans 15 amino acids. Germline V gene sequence: CDR1 KGHDR, CDR2 SFDVKD. V lost 1 base and J lost 2, with 9 bases in between. The CDR3 sequence is CATSDFGGDTDTQYF. The DNA for the CDR3 is TGTGCCACCAGTGATTTTGGCGGAGACACAGATACGCAGTATTTT.

V gene TRBV9 combines with J gene TRBJ2-1, with TRBD2 matching over 9 bases. Trimming removed 4 bases from V and 4 bases from J; junction bases left unmatched: 9. Germline CDR1 is SGDLS and CDR2 is YYNGEE. This CDR3 region has 16 residues. The DNA for the CDR3 is TGTGCCAGCAGCACCCGTAGCGGGGGCGGGTACAATGAGCAGTTCTTC. Residues: CASSTRSGGGYNEQFF. Filled out from reference TRBV9 and TRBJ2-1, the complete variable domain reads DSGVTQTPKHLITATGQRVTLRCSPRSGDLSVYWYQQSLDQGLQFLIQYYNGEERAKGNILERFSAQQFPDLHSELNLSSLELGDSALYFCASSTRSGGGYNEQFFGPGTRLTVL.

The V call is TRBV27, the J call TRBJ1-5, with 8 bases aligning to TRBD1. Trimming cost V 6 bases and J 2 bases; bases outside gene matches: 3. Per the germline V gene, CDR1 is MNHEY and CDR2 is SMNVEV (reference sequence). CDR3 length: 14 amino acids. CDR3 nucleotide sequence: TGTGCCAGCAGACTACAGGGGGGCAATCAGCCCCAGCATTTT. This translates into CASRLQGGNQPQHF.